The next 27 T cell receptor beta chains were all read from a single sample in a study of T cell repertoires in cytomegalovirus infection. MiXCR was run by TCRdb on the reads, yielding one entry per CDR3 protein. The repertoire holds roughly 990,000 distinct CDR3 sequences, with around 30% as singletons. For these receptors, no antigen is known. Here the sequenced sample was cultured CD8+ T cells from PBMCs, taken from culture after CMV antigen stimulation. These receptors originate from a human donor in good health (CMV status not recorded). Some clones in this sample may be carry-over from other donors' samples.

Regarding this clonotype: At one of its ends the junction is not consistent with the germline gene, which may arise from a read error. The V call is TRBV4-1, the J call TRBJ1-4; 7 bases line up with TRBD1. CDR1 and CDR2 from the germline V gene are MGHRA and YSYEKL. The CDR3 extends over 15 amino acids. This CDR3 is CASSQKGGPNEKLVF. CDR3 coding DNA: TGCGCCAGCAGCCAAAAAGGGGGCCCTAATGAAAAACTGGTTTTT.

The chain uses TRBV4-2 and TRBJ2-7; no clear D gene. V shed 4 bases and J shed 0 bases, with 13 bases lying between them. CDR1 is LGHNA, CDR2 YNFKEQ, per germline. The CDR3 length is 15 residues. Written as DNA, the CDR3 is TGTGCCAGCAGCCCTGGCGGATCCAACTCCTACGAGCAGTACTTC. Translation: CASSPGGSNSYEQYF.

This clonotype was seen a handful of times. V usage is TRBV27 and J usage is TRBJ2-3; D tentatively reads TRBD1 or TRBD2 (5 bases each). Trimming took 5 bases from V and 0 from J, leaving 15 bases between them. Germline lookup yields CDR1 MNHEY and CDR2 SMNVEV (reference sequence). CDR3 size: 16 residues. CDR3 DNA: TGTGCCAGCAGTCCCTTTTCCGGGGCTAGCACAGATACGCAGTATTTT. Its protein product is CASSPFSGASTDTQYF.

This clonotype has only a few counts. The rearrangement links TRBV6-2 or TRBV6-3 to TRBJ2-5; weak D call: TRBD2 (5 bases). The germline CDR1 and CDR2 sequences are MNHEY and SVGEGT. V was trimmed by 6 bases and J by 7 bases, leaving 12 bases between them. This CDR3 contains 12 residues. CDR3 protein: CASSSEGGTQYF. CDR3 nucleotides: TGTGCCAGCAGCAGCGAGGGCGGGACCCAGTACTTC.

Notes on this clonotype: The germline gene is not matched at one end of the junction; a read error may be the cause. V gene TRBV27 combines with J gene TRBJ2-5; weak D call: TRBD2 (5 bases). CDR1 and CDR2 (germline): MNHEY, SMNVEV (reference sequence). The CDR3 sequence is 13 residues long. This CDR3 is CANSFSLVETQYF. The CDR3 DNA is TGTGCCAACAGTTTTTCACTAGTTGAGACCCAGTACTTC.

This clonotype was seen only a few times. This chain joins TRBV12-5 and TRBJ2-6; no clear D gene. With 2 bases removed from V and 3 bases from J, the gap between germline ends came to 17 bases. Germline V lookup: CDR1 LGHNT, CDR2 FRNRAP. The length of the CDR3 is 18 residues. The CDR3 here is CASGLKMEELRGANVLTF. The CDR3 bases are TGTGCTAGTGGTTTGAAGATGGAAGAACTACGTGGGGCCAACGTCCTGACTTTC.

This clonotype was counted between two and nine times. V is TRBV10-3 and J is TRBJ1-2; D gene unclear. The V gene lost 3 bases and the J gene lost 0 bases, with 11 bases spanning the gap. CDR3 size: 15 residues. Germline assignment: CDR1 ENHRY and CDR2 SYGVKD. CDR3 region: CAISDAGLANYGYTF. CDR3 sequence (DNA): TGTGCCATCAGTGACGCGGGCCTAGCTAACTATGGCTACACCTTC.

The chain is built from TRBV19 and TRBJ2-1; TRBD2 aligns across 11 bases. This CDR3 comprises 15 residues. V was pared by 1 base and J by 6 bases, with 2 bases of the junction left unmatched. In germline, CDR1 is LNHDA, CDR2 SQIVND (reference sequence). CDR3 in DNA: TGTGCCAGTAGTATAGGTAGCGGGGGGGTCAATGAGCAGTTCTTC. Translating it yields CASSIGSGGVNEQFF.

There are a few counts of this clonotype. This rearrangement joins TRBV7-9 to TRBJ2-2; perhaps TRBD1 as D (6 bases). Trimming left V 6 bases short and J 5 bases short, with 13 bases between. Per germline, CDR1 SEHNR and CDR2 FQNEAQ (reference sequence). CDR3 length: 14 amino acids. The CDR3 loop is CASRGAGGTGELFF. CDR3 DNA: TGTGCCAGCAGGGGGGCTGGCGGGACCGGGGAGCTGTTTTTT.

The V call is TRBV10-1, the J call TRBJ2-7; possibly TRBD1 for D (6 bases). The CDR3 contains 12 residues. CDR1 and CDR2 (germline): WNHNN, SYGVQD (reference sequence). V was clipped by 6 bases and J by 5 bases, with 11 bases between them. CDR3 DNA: TGCGCCAGCAGACCGGACAGTCACGAGCAGTACGTC. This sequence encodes CASRPDSHEQYV.

DNA of the CDR3: TGTGCCAGCAGCCCTAAAACCGACAGGGCTGCAGCTTTCTTT. Residues: CASSPKTDRAAAFF. The chain couples TRBV12-3 or TRBV12-4 to TRBJ1-1, with TRBD1 matching 7 bases. V was pared by 6 bases and J by 10 bases, with 14 bases of the junction left unmatched. The CDR3 has 14 amino acids.

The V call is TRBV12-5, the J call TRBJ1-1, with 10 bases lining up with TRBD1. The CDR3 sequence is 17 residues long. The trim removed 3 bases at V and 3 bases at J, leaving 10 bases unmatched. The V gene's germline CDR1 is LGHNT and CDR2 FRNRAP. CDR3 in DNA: TGTGCTAGTGGTTTTGTCGCAGTAGGGACAGGGGACACTGAAGCTTTCTTT. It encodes CASGFVAVGTGDTEAFF.

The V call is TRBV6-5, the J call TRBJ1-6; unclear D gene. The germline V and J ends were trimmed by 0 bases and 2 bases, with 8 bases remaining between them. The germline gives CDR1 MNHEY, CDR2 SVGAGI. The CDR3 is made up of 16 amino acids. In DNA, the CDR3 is TGTGCCAGCAGTTACTCCCGGGGTACCTATAATTCACCCCTCCACTTT. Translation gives CASSYSRGTYNSPLHF.

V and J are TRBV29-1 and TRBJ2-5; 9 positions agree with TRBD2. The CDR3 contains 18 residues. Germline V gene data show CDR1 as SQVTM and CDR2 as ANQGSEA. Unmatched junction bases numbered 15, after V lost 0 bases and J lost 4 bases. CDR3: CSVEDPLRGGGGGETQYF. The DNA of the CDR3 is TGCAGCGTTGAAGATCCCCTCCGAGGCGGGGGGGGGGGAGAGACCCAGTACTTC.

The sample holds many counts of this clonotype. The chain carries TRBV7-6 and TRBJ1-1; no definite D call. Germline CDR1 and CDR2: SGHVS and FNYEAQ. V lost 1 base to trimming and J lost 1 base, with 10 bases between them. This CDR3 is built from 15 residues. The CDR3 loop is CASSLGREGNTEAFF. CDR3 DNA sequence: TGTGCCAGCAGCTTAGGACGGGAGGGGAACACTGAAGCTTTCTTT.

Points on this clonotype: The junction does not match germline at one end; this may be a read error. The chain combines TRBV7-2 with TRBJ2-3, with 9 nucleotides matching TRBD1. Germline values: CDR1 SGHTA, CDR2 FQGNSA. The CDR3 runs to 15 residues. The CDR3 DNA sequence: TGTGCCAGCAGCTTCTCGGGACAGGGTTTTGATACGCAGTGTTTT. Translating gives CASSFSGQGFDTQCF.

The CDR3 here is CASGLVGDTGELFF. As DNA, the CDR3 is TGTGCCAGCGGTTTAGTTGGAGACACCGGGGAGCTGTTTTTT. J is TRBJ2-2 and V is TRBV5-4; D uncertain. Trimming pared 7 bases from V and 3 bases from J, leaving 13 bases between. Germline V gives CDR1 SGHNT, CDR2 YYREEE (reference sequence). This CDR3 is 14 amino acids long.

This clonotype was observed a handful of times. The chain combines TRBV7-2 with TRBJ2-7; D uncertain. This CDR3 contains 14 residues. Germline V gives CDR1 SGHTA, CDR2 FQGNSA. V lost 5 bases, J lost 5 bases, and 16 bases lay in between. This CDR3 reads CASSPMSVGDEQYF. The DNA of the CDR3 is TGTGCCAGCAGCCCCATGAGTGTTGGGGACGAGCAGTACTTC.

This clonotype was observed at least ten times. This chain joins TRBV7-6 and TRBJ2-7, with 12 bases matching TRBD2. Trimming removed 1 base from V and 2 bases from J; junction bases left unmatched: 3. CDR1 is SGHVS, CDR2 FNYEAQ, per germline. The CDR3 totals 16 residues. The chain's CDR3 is CASSLELAGGTYEQYF. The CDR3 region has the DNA TGTGCCAGCAGCTTAGAACTAGCGGGGGGTACCTACGAGCAGTACTTC.

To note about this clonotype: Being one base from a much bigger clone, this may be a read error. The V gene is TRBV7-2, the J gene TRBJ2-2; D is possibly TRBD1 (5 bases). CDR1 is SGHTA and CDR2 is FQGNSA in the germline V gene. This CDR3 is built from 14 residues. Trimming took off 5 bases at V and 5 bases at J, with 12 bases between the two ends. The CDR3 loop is CASSHVDRTGELFF. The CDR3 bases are TGTGCCAGCAGCCACGTCGACAGAACCGGGGAGCTGTTTTTT. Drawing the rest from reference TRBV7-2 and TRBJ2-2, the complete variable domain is GAGVSQSPSNKVTEKGKDVELRCDPISGHTALYWYRQSLGQGLEFLIYFQGNSAPDKSGLPSDRFSAERTGGSVSTLTIQRTQQEDSAVYLCASSHVDRTGELFFGEGSRLTVL.

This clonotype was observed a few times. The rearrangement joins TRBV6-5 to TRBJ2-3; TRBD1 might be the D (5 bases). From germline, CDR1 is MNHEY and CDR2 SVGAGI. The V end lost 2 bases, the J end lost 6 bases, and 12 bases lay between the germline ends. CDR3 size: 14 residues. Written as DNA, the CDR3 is TGTGCCAGCAGTTACAATAGCAGGGTGGATACGCAGTATTTT. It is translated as CASSYNSRVDTQYF.

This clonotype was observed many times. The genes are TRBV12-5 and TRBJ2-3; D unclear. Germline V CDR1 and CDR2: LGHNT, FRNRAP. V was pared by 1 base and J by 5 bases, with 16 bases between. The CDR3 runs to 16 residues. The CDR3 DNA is TGTGCTAGTGGTTTGGGACACCAGACGGAAAGAGATACGCAGTATTTT. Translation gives CASGLGHQTERDTQYF.

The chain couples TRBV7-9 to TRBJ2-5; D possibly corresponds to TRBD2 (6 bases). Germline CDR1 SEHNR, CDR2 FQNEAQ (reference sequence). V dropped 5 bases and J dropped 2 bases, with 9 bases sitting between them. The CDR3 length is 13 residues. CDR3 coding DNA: TGTGCCAGCAGCCCGGAGGGGCAAGAGACCCAGTACTTC. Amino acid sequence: CASSPEGQETQYF.

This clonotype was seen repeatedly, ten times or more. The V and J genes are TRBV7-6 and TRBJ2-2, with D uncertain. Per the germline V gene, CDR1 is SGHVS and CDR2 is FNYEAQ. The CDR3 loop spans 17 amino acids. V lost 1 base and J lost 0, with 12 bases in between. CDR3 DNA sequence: TGTGCCAGCAGCTTAGTACTGGTCAACGCGAACACCGGGGAGCTGTTTTTT. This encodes CASSLVLVNANTGELFF.

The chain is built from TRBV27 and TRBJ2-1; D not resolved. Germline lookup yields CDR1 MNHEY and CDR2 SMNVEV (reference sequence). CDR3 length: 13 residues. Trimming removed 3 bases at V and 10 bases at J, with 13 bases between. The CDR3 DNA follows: TGTGCCAGCAGTTTGGTAAGACGCAGGGAGCAGTTCTTC. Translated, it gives CASSLVRRREQFF.

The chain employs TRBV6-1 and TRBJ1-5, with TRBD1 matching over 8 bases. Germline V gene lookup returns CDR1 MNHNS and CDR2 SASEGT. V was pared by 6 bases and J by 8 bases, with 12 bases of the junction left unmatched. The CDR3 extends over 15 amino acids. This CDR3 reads CASSSTGGTIEPQHF. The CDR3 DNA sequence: TGTGCCAGCAGCTCAACAGGGGGAACCATCGAGCCCCAGCATTTT.

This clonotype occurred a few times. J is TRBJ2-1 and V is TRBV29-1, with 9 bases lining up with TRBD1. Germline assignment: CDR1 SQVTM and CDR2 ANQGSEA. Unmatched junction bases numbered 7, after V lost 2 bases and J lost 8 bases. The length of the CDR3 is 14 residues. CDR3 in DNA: TGCAGCGTTGAAACAGGGGGCGAGGGGTATGAGCAGTTCTTC. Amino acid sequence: CSVETGGEGYEQFF.